Presented here are 2 T cell receptor beta chains from one specimen sequenced in a study of cytomegalovirus exposure and HLA in healthy donors. PCR amplification relied on 60 Vbeta primers (plus 13 Jbeta primers). Clones were read by immunoSEQ multiplex PCR, and TCRdb kept only the in-frame ones, dropping some. The table lists 150,000 to 200,000 clones, 70% to 85% of them singletons. Sequencing was performed on PBMCs. Receptor source: a woman in her 30s in good health and CMV-seropositive.

This clone was seen only a few times. The gene calls are TRBV7-9 and TRBJ1-2, with D tentatively TRBD1 (5 bases). Germline V gene lookup returns CDR1 SEHNR and CDR2 FQNEAQ (reference sequence). The CDR3 covers 14 residues. The V and J ends lost 2 bases and 4 bases respectively, with 11 bases between them. The CDR3 is CASSLSTEIYGYTF. The CDR3, as DNA: TGTGCCAGCAGCTTATCGACAGAGATCTATGGCTACACCTTC.

The rearrangement links TRBV4-3 to TRBJ2-7, with 9 nucleotides matching TRBD1. The CDR3 is 16 residues long. V lost 0 bases and J lost 2; bases outside the gene matches: 5. Germline CDR1 reads LGHNA; CDR2 reads YSLEER. CDR3 nucleotide sequence: TGCGCCAGCAGCCAAGATTCGGGACAGGGCGCCTACGAGCAGTACTTC. Translating gives CASSQDSGQGAYEQYF.